This passage covers 17 T cell receptor beta chains from one sample sequenced in a study of blood T cell repertoires in COVID-19. The data were produced by immunoSEQ multiplex PCR, yet TCRdb's version contains in-frame clones alone and is incomplete. The sample yields 85,000 to 110,000 clones, 70% to 90% seen once. The sample consisted of peripheral blood. The receptors were gathered from a human donor in a cohort sampled during active COVID-19.

This clone was recorded once. V and J are TRBV6-2 or TRBV6-3 and TRBJ2-4, with D tentatively TRBD2 (6 bases). Looked up from germline, CDR1 is MNHEY and CDR2 is SVGEGT. The V and J ends lost 5 bases and 0 bases respectively, with 14 bases between them. This CDR3 is built from 16 residues. As DNA, the CDR3 is TGTGCCAGCAGTAAGGGACTGATGCTAGCCAAAAACATTCAGTACTTC. Encoded protein: CASSKGLMLAKNIQYF.

The rearrangement links TRBV24-1 to TRBJ2-5; TRBD2 matches 15 bases. The CDR3 extends over 18 amino acids. After removal of 2 bases from V and 4 bases from J, the junction contained 7 bases not matched to a gene. Germline V lookup: CDR1 KGHDR, CDR2 SFDVKD. CDR3: CATSDSGTSGRWGETQYF. CDR3 in DNA: TGTGCCACCAGTGATTCCGGGACTAGCGGGAGGTGGGGAGAGACCCAGTACTTC.

This rearrangement joins TRBV6-5 to TRBJ2-1; 11 nucleotides agree with TRBD2. Germline V gives CDR1 MNHEY, CDR2 SVGAGI. V shed 6 bases, J shed 8 bases, and the junction held 9 bases outside the gene matches. The CDR3 has 15 residues. This CDR3 reads CASRTSGSPSDEQFF. CDR3 nucleotide sequence: TGTGCCAGCAGAACTAGCGGGAGTCCTTCTGATGAGCAGTTCTTC.

The chain links TRBV2 to TRBJ2-5, with 11 bases lining up with TRBD2. With V trimmed by 10 bases and J by 3 bases, 7 bases remained unmatched. CDR1 is SNHLY, CDR2 FYNNEI, per germline. The CDR3 contains 14 residues. The CDR3 DNA reads as TGTGCCATCAATAGGGGACTAGCGGAAGAGACCCAGTACTTC. Translated: CAINRGLAEETQYF. Filled out from reference TRBV2 and TRBJ2-5, the complete variable domain reads EPEVTQTPSHQVTQMGQEVILRCVPISNHLYFYWYRQILGQKVEFLVSFYNNEISEKSEIFDDQFSVERPDGSNFTLKIRSTKLEDSAMYFCAINRGLAEETQYFGPGTRLLVL.

The chain is built from TRBV6-5 and TRBJ2-3; D is unclear. The CDR3 is made up of 16 amino acids. Per the germline V gene, CDR1 is MNHEY and CDR2 is SVGAGI. V was cut by 0 bases and J by 0 bases, with 10 bases left in between. For the CDR3, the DNA is TGTGCCAGCAGTTACTCGACCGAGACTAGCACAGATACGCAGTATTTT. Translated: CASSYSTETSTDTQYF.

Only one count was recorded for this clone. V usage is TRBV30 and J usage is TRBJ2-4; no reliable D call. Trimming left V 3 bases short and J 0 bases short, with 6 bases between. This CDR3 comprises 13 residues. CDR1 and CDR2 (germline): GTSNPN, SVGIG (reference sequence). CDR3 loop: CAWSGEAKNIQYF. As DNA, the CDR3 is TGTGCCTGGAGCGGAGAAGCCAAAAACATTCAGTACTTC.

The chain combines TRBV21-1 with TRBJ1-2; TRBD1 is the table's D call, not checked against the DNA. TRBV21-1 is termed a pseudogene. This CDR3 is 14 amino acids long. The CDR3 bases are TGTGCCAGCAGCAGATCACAGGGGACGAGTGGCTACACCTTC. Its translation is CASSRSQGTSGYTF.

The chain is built from TRBV9 and TRBJ2-7, with 7 bases that match TRBD2. The CDR3 length is 14 residues. CDR1 is SGDLS, CDR2 YYNGEE, per germline. V lost 4 bases to trimming and J lost 3 bases; unmatched junction nucleotides: 7. The CDR3 DNA reads TGTGCCAGCAGCCTTGGGGGGGGAGGCTACGAGCAGTACTTC. The encoded protein is CASSLGGGGYEQYF.

This chain links TRBV9 with TRBJ2-6; 9 bases are shared with TRBD1. Germline CDR1 is SGDLS and CDR2 is YYNGEE. This CDR3 has 17 amino acids. Trimming at V came to 0 bases and at J to 2 bases, leaving 3 bases not matched to a gene. The CDR3 bases are TGTGCCAGCAGCGTAGATGACAGGGGGACTGGGGCCAACGTCCTGACTTTC. Amino acids: CASSVDDRGTGANVLTF.

This rearrangement joins TRBV7-6 to TRBJ2-7; 7 bases line up with TRBD1. The CDR3 sequence is 16 residues long. J was trimmed by 2 bases and V by 3 bases; bases with no gene match: 10. CDR1 is SGHVS, CDR2 FNYEAQ, per germline. CDR3 DNA sequence: TGTGCCAGCAGCTTGACGGGACAGAGTAGTACCTACGAGCAGTACTTC. This codes for CASSLTGQSSTYEQYF.

The rearrangement uses TRBV2 and TRBJ2-2; D possibly corresponds to TRBD2 (5 bases). The CDR3 runs 14 residues. CDR1 and CDR2 (germline): SNHLY, FYNNEI. Deletions cut 8 bases from V and 1 base from J, with 11 bases between. The CDR3 DNA sequence: TGTGCCAGCGCCCCTGAGGGGAACACCGGGGAGCTGTTTTTT. The encoded protein is CASAPEGNTGELFF.

This chain links TRBV4-3 with TRBJ2-2, with TRBD2 matching over 11 bases. Germline assignment: CDR1 LGHNA and CDR2 YSLEER. Unmatched junction bases numbered 5, after V lost 4 bases and J lost 4 bases. The CDR3 contains 16 residues. CDR3 coding DNA: TGCGCCAGCAGCCGCATAGCGGGAGGGCTCACCGGGGAGCTGTTTTTT. The encoded protein is CASSRIAGGLTGELFF.

V usage is TRBV7-8 and J usage is TRBJ1-5, with a weak D call TRBD1 (5 bases). CDR1 SGHVS and CDR2 FQNEAQ come from the germline V gene. V lost 2 bases to trimming and J lost 3 bases, with 14 bases between them. The CDR3 runs to 16 residues. The CDR3 nucleotides read TGTGCCAGCAGCTTACAGGGCGGCGGCATCAATCAGCCCCAGCATTTT. Its translation is CASSLQGGGINQPQHF.

This clone has only a few counts. The chain recombines TRBV10-3 with TRBJ1-6; 7 positions agree with TRBD1. Germline CDR1 ENHRY, CDR2 SYGVKD. The CDR3 is made up of 14 amino acids. V was clipped by 6 bases and J by 10 bases; unmatched bases: 9. The CDR3 spells CAISLQGKGSPLHF. The CDR3 region has the DNA TGTGCCATCAGCCTACAGGGGAAGGGGTCACCCCTCCACTTT.

The chain uses TRBV10-1 and TRBJ2-5, with 12 bases matching TRBD2. The V segment lost 3 bases and the J segment 1 base; nucleotides outside the gene matches: 6. The CDR3 runs to 17 residues. Germline values: CDR1 WNHNN, CDR2 SYGVQD (reference sequence). The CDR3 region has the DNA TGCGCCAGCAGTGATGCCGGACTAGCGGGGTCCCAAGAGACCCAGTACTTC. Translation gives CASSDAGLAGSQETQYF.

This chain uses TRBV3-1 (or the pseudogene TRBV3-2) with TRBJ1-2; 8 positions match TRBD1. The CDR3 has 13 amino acids. The germline CDR1 and CDR2 sequences are LGHDT and YNNKEL (reference sequence). J was trimmed by 8 bases and V by 3 bases; bases with no gene match: 5. In nucleotides, the CDR3 is TGTGCCAGCAGCCAGGACAGGGCGATCGGCTACACCTTC. Translation: CASSQDRAIGYTF.

The CDR3 is CASSLGQASGNTIYF. In DNA, the CDR3 is TGTGCCAGCAGCTTAGGGCAGGCCTCTGGAAACACCATATATTTT. This chain uses TRBV7-9 with TRBJ1-3; D is ambiguous. CDR3 length: 15 residues. In germline, CDR1 is SEHNR, CDR2 FQNEAQ (reference sequence). Between the trimmed V and J ends, which lost 1 base and 0 bases, there was a span of 7 bases.